This T cell receptor beta chain was retrieved from a study of blood T cells in healthy people across ages. The authors ran a second PCR of 7 to 11 cycles using a sample-barcoded 5' primer and a J-beta primer mix. TCRdb re-analysed the 5' RACE reads in MiXCR, keeping a single row per CDR3 protein. This sample has around 1,500,000 distinct CDR3 sequences, with about 28% found just once. The table lists this clonotype with many counts. This CDR3 comprises 14 residues. Trimming removed 3 bases from V and 6 bases from J; junction bases left unmatched: 4. Germline CDR1 and CDR2: KGHSH and LQKENI. The sequenced sample consisted of blood. The origin of this receptor is a woman in her 30s in good health. This chain links TRBV18 with TRBJ2-7; 11 bases match TRBD1. The CDR3 sequence: CASSPEGQGGEQYF. The CDR3 bases are TGTGCCAGCTCACCGGAGGGACAGGGGGGCGAGCAGTACTTC.